One sample yielded the 21 T cell receptor beta chains listed below, sequenced in a study of T cells in Graves' hyperthyroidism and ophthalmopathy. Amplified TCR beta CDR3 regions came from RNA transcripts. TCR CDR3 regions were first amplified by RT-PCR with HTBI primers. From the multiplex PCR reads, TCRdb called clonotypes with MiXCR, one entry per CDR3 protein. The sample gives some 600,000 distinct CDR3 sequences, roughly 14% of which show up once; 5.8% is in the top ten. Sequenced input: blood. The receptors stem from a woman aged 30 to 39 with Graves' hyperthyroidism that later progressed to Graves' ophthalmopathy.

This clonotype has at least ten counts. The J gene is TRBJ1-2, the V gene TRBV19; D remains ambiguous. Deletions cut 10 bases from V and 4 bases from J, with 19 bases between. There are 14 residues in the CDR3. Per germline, CDR1 LNHDA and CDR2 SQIVND (reference sequence). CDR3: CATIPPGQSYGYTF. The CDR3, as DNA: TGTGCCACAATCCCCCCGGGTCAGAGCTATGGCTACACCTTC. Complete variable domain (other parts from reference TRBV19 and TRBJ1-2): DGGITQSPKYLFRKEGQNVTLSCEQNLNHDAMYWYRQDPGQGLRLIYYSQIVNDFQKGDIAEGYSVSREKKESFPLTVTSAQKNPTAFYLCATIPPGQSYGYTFGSGTRLTVV.

The chain employs TRBV5-1 and TRBJ2-6, with D tentatively TRBD1 (6 bases). There are 16 residues in the CDR3. CDR1 is SGHRS, CDR2 YFSETQ, per germline. V was cut by 4 bases and J by 0 bases, with 11 bases left in between. The DNA for the CDR3 is TGCGCCAGCAGCGGGGGCGCGGGCTCTGGGGCCAACGTCCTGACTTTC. Residues: CASSGGAGSGANVLTF.

This clonotype was seen many times. The chain uses TRBV20-1 and TRBJ1-5; a weak D match, TRBD1 (5 bases). CDR3 length: 11 amino acids. V was trimmed by 3 bases and J by 5 bases, leaving 5 bases between them. CDR1 DFQATT and CDR2 SNEGSKA come from the germline V gene (reference sequence). CDR3 nucleotide sequence: TGCAGTGCTAGGGGGGATCAGCCCCAGCATTTT. As protein: CSARGDQPQHF.

This clonotype was found many times. The rearrangement uses TRBV12-3 or TRBV12-4 and TRBJ1-1; D is unclear. The CDR3 covers 13 residues. V lost 7 bases and J 0 bases, leaving 9 bases between the germline ends. CDR3 region: CASKRQMNTEAFF. The CDR3 region has the DNA TGTGCCAGCAAACGGCAGATGAACACTGAAGCTTTCTTT.

This clonotype was recorded at least ten times. J is TRBJ2-1 and V is TRBV10-1; D remains ambiguous. The CDR3 is 14 residues long. Between the trimmed V and J ends, which lost 2 bases and 2 bases, there was a span of 7 bases. CDR1 and CDR2 (germline): WNHNN, SYGVQD (reference sequence). The CDR3 region has the DNA TGCGCCAGCAGTGAGAGGGCAGCCTACAATGAGCAGTTCTTC. Encoded protein: CASSERAAYNEQFF.

This clonotype was found many times. J is TRBJ2-5 and V is TRBV9; no definite D call. V lost 4 bases, J lost 2 bases, and 21 bases lay in between. CDR3 length: 17 residues. CDR1 is SGDLS, CDR2 YYNGEE, per germline. CDR3 nucleotide sequence: TGTGCCAGCAGCCCCCGCCTCGATGGGATCGGGCAAGAGACCCAGTACTTC. Amino acids: CASSPRLDGIGQETQYF.

Comment on this clonotype: This may come from a read error, since a much larger clone is one base off. The rearrangement joins TRBV5-1 to TRBJ2-1; TRBD1 matches 8 bases. The germline V gene encodes CDR1 SGHRS and CDR2 YFSETQ. The CDR3 extends over 14 amino acids. The chain's CDR3 is CASNLRQGYNEQFF. As DNA, the CDR3 is TGCGCCAGCAACTTGAGACAGGGGTACAATGAGCAGTTCTTC.

This clonotype was seen a few times. V usage is TRBV7-9 and J usage is TRBJ2-7; D is uncertain. Trimming stripped 2 bases from V and 2 bases from J, with 7 bases between. This CDR3 is 13 amino acids long. CDR1 is SEHNR, CDR2 FQNEAQ, per germline (reference sequence). The CDR3 sequence is CASSLTQTYEQYF. The DNA for the CDR3 is TGTGCCAGCAGCTTAACCCAAACCTACGAGCAGTACTTC.

This clonotype was recorded at least ten times. The chain carries TRBV3-1 and TRBJ2-1; 7 bases map to TRBD2. V lost 4 bases, J lost 5 bases, and 2 bases stayed unmatched. CDR1 and CDR2 (germline): LGHDT, YNNKEL (reference sequence). The CDR3 loop spans 13 amino acids. DNA of the CDR3: TGTGCCAGCAGCCCAACTAGCGACAATGAGCAGTTCTTC. Translated, it gives CASSPTSDNEQFF.

This chain joins TRBV19 and TRBJ1-1; D unclear. The germline gives CDR1 LNHDA, CDR2 SQIVND (reference sequence). The V end lost 7 bases, the J end lost 4 bases, and 16 bases lay between the germline ends. The CDR3 runs to 14 residues. The CDR3: CASMRRAGGTEAFF. CDR3 sequence (DNA): TGTGCCAGTATGAGGAGGGCTGGCGGCACTGAAGCTTTCTTT.

There are many counts of this clonotype. The chain uses TRBV13 and TRBJ2-7; 7 bases are shared with TRBD2. Germline V lookup: CDR1 PRHDT, CDR2 FYEKMQ (reference sequence). This CDR3 spans 15 amino acids. With 5 bases clipped from V and 2 bases from J, the junction kept 9 bases outside the gene matches. The CDR3 sequence: CASSILTGLAYEQYF. CDR3 in DNA: TGTGCCAGCAGCATACTAACTGGACTAGCCTACGAGCAGTACTTC.

This clonotype has ten or more counts. The chain carries TRBV12-3 or TRBV12-4 and TRBJ1-5, with D possibly being TRBD1 (5 bases). V dropped 5 bases and J dropped 0 bases, with 14 bases sitting between them. The CDR3 contains 16 residues. As DNA, the CDR3 is TGTGCCAGCAGTCCCGGGCCTCAGGGTAGCAATCAGCCCCAGCATTTT. It codes for CASSPGPQGSNQPQHF.

As for this clonotype: A much larger clone is a single base away; this may be a read error. The chain employs TRBV30 and TRBJ1-2; D may be TRBD1 (5 bases). The CDR3 totals 12 residues. Trimming removed 5 bases from V and 7 bases from J, with 14 bases in between. Germline CDR1 GTSNPN, CDR2 SVGIG (reference sequence). The CDR3 reads CAWGGDGPGYTF. CDR3 coding DNA: TGTGCCTGGGGGGGGGACGGGCCTGGCTACACCTTC.

This chain uses TRBV20-1 with TRBJ2-2; 9 nucleotides align to TRBD2. The germline CDR1 and CDR2 sequences are DFQATT and SNEGSKA (reference sequence). The CDR3 contains 12 residues. Germline trimming cut 6 bases from V and 14 bases from J; bases unmatched to any gene: 10. CDR3 protein: CSAVAGAGLLFF. Written as DNA, the CDR3 is TGCAGTGCGGTAGCGGGAGCCGGGTTACTGTTTTTT.

There are many counts of this clonotype. This chain links TRBV7-9 with TRBJ2-5; D possibly corresponds to TRBD2 (5 bases). From germline, CDR1 is SEHNR and CDR2 FQNEAQ (reference sequence). V was shortened by 5 bases and J by 1 base, with 14 bases between the two germline ends. CDR3 length: 15 residues. The CDR3: CASSPKRRLQETQYF. The CDR3 DNA follows: TGTGCCAGCAGCCCTAAGCGGCGACTCCAAGAGACCCAGTACTTC.

There are a few counts of this clonotype. The chain joins TRBV12-3 or TRBV12-4 to TRBJ2-1; 11 positions agree with TRBD2. CDR3 size: 15 residues. Germline trimming cut 6 bases from V and 7 bases from J; bases unmatched to any gene: 8. Here the CDR3 DNA reads TGTGCCAGCAGGAACCCGGGACTAGCGGTTAATGAGCAGTTCTTC. Translating it yields CASRNPGLAVNEQFF.

This clonotype was seen many times. V gene TRBV27 combines with J gene TRBJ1-2, with 11 nucleotides matching TRBD1. Germline lookup yields CDR1 MNHEY and CDR2 SMNVEV (reference sequence). The CDR3 covers 14 residues. Trimming took 5 bases from V and 7 from J; bases not matched to a gene: 6. This chain's CDR3 is CASSPGQGAAGYTF. In DNA form, the CDR3 reads TGTGCCAGCAGTCCCGGACAGGGGGCAGCTGGCTACACCTTC.

At least ten counts were recorded for this clonotype. The chain couples TRBV30 to TRBJ1-5; TRBD1 matches 9 bases. Germline lookup yields CDR1 GTSNPN and CDR2 SVGIG (reference sequence). This CDR3 is 15 amino acids long. J was trimmed by 3 bases and V by 5 bases; bases with no gene match: 8. CDR3 bases: TGTGCCTGGGGCCGGACAGGGGATTTCAATCAGCCCCAGCATTTT. Translating it yields CAWGRTGDFNQPQHF.

This clonotype is a singleton in its sample. Germline and junction disagree at one end, which may indicate a read error. The chain employs TRBV11-2 and TRBJ1-1; no firm D call. CDR1 and CDR2 (germline): SGHAT, FQNNGV. There are 13 residues in the CDR3. CDR3 DNA: TGTGCCGGCAGCGTGAGACATGAAACTGAAGCTTTCTTT. This translates into CAGSVRHETEAFF.

This clonotype appeared many times. The chain is built from TRBV6-2 or TRBV6-3 and TRBJ2-7; 8 bases fit TRBD2. V lost 7 bases to trimming and J lost 5 bases; unmatched junction nucleotides: 7. The CDR3 runs to 13 residues. Germline CDR1 reads MNHEY; CDR2 reads SVGEGT. The CDR3 spells CASKNSGKNEQYF. CDR3 nucleotides: TGTGCCAGCAAAAATAGCGGGAAGAACGAGCAGTACTTC.

The chain is built from TRBV6-1 and TRBJ1-1; a weak D match, TRBD1 (6 bases). The CDR3 extends over 14 amino acids. CDR1 and CDR2 from the germline V gene are MNHNS and SASEGT. Trimming took off 5 bases at V and 8 bases at J, with 18 bases between the two ends. The CDR3 DNA reads TGTGCCAGCAGTAGAGGGAGGGGGTCGGGGGAAGCTTTCTTT. It codes for CASSRGRGSGEAFF.